This TCR beta chain was recovered during a study of cytomegalovirus exposure and HLA in healthy donors. Germline V gene lookup returns CDR1 SGHAT and CDR2 FQNNGV. The CDR3 is made up of 18 amino acids. V gave up 1 base and J gave up 0 bases, with 18 bases separating them. Method: immunoSEQ multiplex PCR; TCRdb's copy keeps in-frame clones and lacks some. The sample yields about 65,000 clones, 90% to 95% seen once. Points on this clone: Its antigen remains unidentified.

Study results and limitations: Most observed TCR sequences were rare, whereas some public TCRs were detected in many donors. In vitro checks showed that a few CMV-associated chains really do target CMV antigens. Clusters of TCRs from the first cohort tended to co-occur in the 130 or so validation repertoires (as a later analysis found). More than 150 TCR beta chains were listed as cytomegalovirus-associated.

This clonotype was sampled from a woman younger than 35 in good health and CMV-seronegative. Sequencing was carried out using PBMCs. The chain links TRBV11-2 to TRBJ1-1, with a possible D match to TRBD1 (5 bases). The CDR3 DNA reads TGTGCCAGCAGCTTAGGACGTCGGCAGGGCCCTATGAACACTGAAGCTTTCTTT. Protein sequence: CASSLGRRQGPMNTEAFF.